The 5 T cell receptor beta chains given below trace back to one sample, sequenced in a study of CD8 T cells in Susac syndrome. Random-hexamer reverse transcription was applied to about 0.45 to 1 ug RNA. TCRdb fed the immunoSEQ multiplex PCR reads into MiXCR, producing one record per CDR3 protein. The repertoire holds 300,000 or so distinct CDR3 sequences, with 90% to 95% as singletons. Sample: CD4+ T cells from PBMCs. These TCRs come from a human donor with multiple sclerosis.

The chain joins TRBV20-1 to TRBJ1-5; D gene ambiguous. The CDR3 length is 14 residues. V lost 0 bases and J 0 bases, leaving 6 bases between the germline ends. The germline gives CDR1 DFQATT, CDR2 SNEGSKA (reference sequence). In DNA form, the CDR3 reads TGCAGTGCTAGAGACAGTTATAGCAATCAGCCCCAGCATTTT. This sequence encodes CSARDSYSNQPQHF.

The chain's CDR3 is CASSLGRTGPFNQPQHF. The CDR3 DNA follows: TGTGCCAGCAGCCTCGGGAGGACAGGACCTTTCAATCAGCCCCAGCATTTT. V is TRBV7-9 and J is TRBJ1-5; TRBD1 aligns across 7 bases. This CDR3 region has 17 residues. Germline V gene lookup returns CDR1 SEHNR and CDR2 FQNEAQ (reference sequence). After removal of 5 bases from V and 3 bases from J, the junction contained 13 bases not matched to a gene.

The chain links TRBV12-3 or TRBV12-4 to TRBJ2-1; TRBD2 aligns across 7 bases. With 5 bases clipped from V and 4 bases from J, the junction kept 5 bases outside the gene matches. This CDR3 region has 14 residues. This chain's CDR3 is CASSMSGAYNEQFF. CDR3 bases: TGTGCCAGCAGTATGAGCGGGGCTTACAATGAGCAGTTCTTC.

The CDR3 here is CASSSGGRSNSPLHF. In DNA, the CDR3 is TGTGCCAGCAGTTCAGGAGGTCGTTCTAATTCACCCCTCCACTTT. V gene TRBV12-3 or TRBV12-4 combines with J gene TRBJ1-6, with no clear D. This CDR3 comprises 15 residues. V was trimmed by 4 bases and J by 6 bases, leaving 13 bases between them.

This chain's CDR3 is CASRHPVGGGTRYNEQFF. CDR3 in DNA: TGTGCCAGCAGACACCCGGTAGGGGGAGGGACTCGCTACAATGAGCAGTTCTTC. This chain joins TRBV7-8 and TRBJ2-1, with D possibly matching TRBD2 (7 bases). Germline-derived CDR1 and CDR2 are SGHVS and FQNEAQ. The CDR3 loop spans 18 amino acids. Trimming cost V 6 bases and J 3 bases, with 24 bases left between them.